This entry concerns a single T cell receptor (beta chain). Its binding antigen is unknown. Base qualities were left out, and no much larger clone turns up one base away. The CDR3 sequence holds 13 residues, the cysteine and phenylalanine included. Left in the record is the CDR3 DNA by itself, 39 bases read in frame from the first base. CDR1 and CDR2, looked up from the germline V gene, are MNHNS and SASEGT. The germline V end is reduced by 6 bases and the J end by 3 bases; junction bases left unmatched: 4. The library was obtained by the immunoSEQ multiplex PCR assay. The clones in this table, taken by TCRdb from immuneACCESS, are in-frame only. Not every clone is retained; where verified, under half of the shortfall comes from an unresolved V gene, and the cause of the rest is unknown. The sample has under 80,000 clones on record, roughly 89% of them singletons. Around 4.4% of the sample belongs to the ten largest clones.

The data belong to a study of technical replicates of blood from several donors listed by TCRdb under 2017. Sequenced: PBMCs. The receptor's source is a human donor in good health. Some clones in this sample may be carry-over from other donors' samples. The rearrangement combines TRBV6-1 with TRBJ2-7, with 8 bases aligning to TRBD1. The DNA is as follows: TGTGCCAGCAGGGGGGACAGGCTCTACGAGCAGTACTTC. It specifies CASRGDRLYEQYF.